The 20 T cell receptor beta chains presented below share a single source sample, sequenced in a study of T cells in Graves' hyperthyroidism and ophthalmopathy. What was amplified from RNA transcripts were TCR beta CDR3 regions. HTBI primers drove first-round RT-PCR of the TCR CDR3. TCRdb re-derived calls from the multiplex PCR reads in MiXCR, one entry per CDR3 protein. The sample consists of approximately 520,000 distinct CDR3 sequences, roughly a quarter of them appearing once. The sequenced material came from blood. These receptors were taken from a woman in her 30s with Graves' ophthalmopathy.

The table lists this clonotype with many counts. The chain couples TRBV4-1 to TRBJ1-5; D possibly corresponds to TRBD1 (6 bases). Between the trimmed V and J ends, which lost 8 bases and 5 bases, there was a span of 16 bases. The CDR3 length is 14 residues. Germline V gene data show CDR1 as MGHRA and CDR2 as YSYEKL. The CDR3 region has the DNA TGCGCCAGCGCGGTGGATCAGGGGTATCAGCCCCAGCATTTT. It codes for CASAVDQGYQPQHF.

This clonotype was detected only a few times. The chain uses TRBV6-2 or TRBV6-3 and TRBJ2-7, with 7 bases lining up with TRBD1. This CDR3 contains 15 residues. The germline V gene has CDR1 MNHEY and CDR2 SVGEGT. V lost 2 bases and J lost 2; bases outside the gene matches: 6. CDR3 bases: TGTGCCAGCAGTTACAGCAGGGGGTGGACCTACGAGCAGTACTTC. Encoded protein: CASSYSRGWTYEQYF.

This clonotype was seen repeatedly, ten times or more. CDR3 DNA sequence: TGTGCCAGCAGTCCATTAGCGGGGCCAAGAGATACGCAGTATTTT. Translation: CASSPLAGPRDTQYF. This chain uses TRBV12-3 or TRBV12-4 with TRBJ2-3; the match to TRBD2 covers 8 bases. The V gene end was trimmed by 5 bases and the J gene end by 5 bases; junction bases not matched to a gene: 9. The CDR3 loop spans 15 amino acids.

The sample holds many counts of this clonotype. V gene TRBV27 combines with J gene TRBJ1-5; D uncertain. This CDR3 region has 15 residues. Germline V gene sequence: CDR1 MNHEY, CDR2 SMNVEV (reference sequence). Trimming pared 6 bases from V and 5 bases from J, leaving 17 bases between. The CDR3 region is CASSLSAYSDQPQHF. CDR3 coding DNA: TGTGCCAGCAGCCTATCGGCTTATTCGGATCAGCCCCAGCATTTT.

Only a few counts were recorded for this clonotype. The chain combines TRBV6-1 with TRBJ2-7; possibly TRBD1 for D (5 bases). Between the trimmed V and J ends, which lost 2 bases and 0 bases, there was a span of 14 bases. The CDR3 is 16 residues long. Per the germline V gene, CDR1 is MNHNS and CDR2 is SASEGT. CDR3 residues: CASSESRGLSSYEQYF. In DNA form, the CDR3 reads TGTGCCAGCAGTGAAAGTAGGGGCCTAAGCTCCTACGAGCAGTACTTC.

V and J are TRBV19 and TRBJ1-2; the D is unclear. Germline V gene sequence: CDR1 LNHDA, CDR2 SQIVND (reference sequence). V was clipped by 6 bases and J by 5 bases, with 10 bases between them. The CDR3 spans 12 residues. The CDR3 reads CASSVQSYGYTF. In nucleotides, the CDR3 is TGTGCCAGTAGCGTACAGAGTTATGGCTACACCTTC.

This clonotype was observed at least ten times. The chain recombines TRBV6-2 or TRBV6-3 with TRBJ1-5, with TRBD1 identical over 8 bases. Germline assignment: CDR1 MNHEY and CDR2 SVGEGT. With V trimmed by 4 bases and J by 4 bases, 3 bases remained unmatched. The CDR3 length is 14 residues. CDR3 DNA sequence: TGTGCCAGCAGTTCGGGACAGGTGAATCAGCCCCAGCATTTT. This sequence encodes CASSSGQVNQPQHF.

The chain combines TRBV6-4 with TRBJ1-3; TRBD1 might be the D (5 bases). Germline V lookup: CDR1 MRHNA, CDR2 SNTAGT. The CDR3 is 15 amino acids. Deletions cut 4 bases from V and 0 bases from J, with 10 bases between. The CDR3 DNA follows: TGTGCCAGCAGTGTGGACACCAGCTCTGGAAACACCATATATTTT. Its translation: CASSVDTSSGNTIYF.

A few counts support this clonotype. The CDR3 carries no conserved terminal phenylalanine or tryptophan, so it likely arises from a read error. The CDR3 DNA reads as TGTGCCAGCAGCCCGATTAGGGAGAGGGGTGGCTACACCGTC. Protein: CASSPIRERGGYTV. The chain employs TRBV7-2 and TRBJ1-2; D is perhaps TRBD1 (5 bases). Trimming removed 5 bases from V and 7 bases from J, with 17 bases in between. Germline loops: CDR1 SGHTA, CDR2 FQGNSA. This CDR3 has 14 amino acids.

The table lists this clonotype with many counts. This chain joins TRBV12-3 or TRBV12-4 and TRBJ1-5; D is ambiguous. Trimming took 3 bases from V and 8 from J, leaving 11 bases between them. CDR3 length: 13 residues. For the CDR3, the DNA is TGTGCCAGCAGTTTTGGAGGCTTAGAGCCCCAGCATTTT. Translation: CASSFGGLEPQHF.

V usage is TRBV20-1 and J usage is TRBJ1-3, with D unclear. The length of the CDR3 is 14 residues. The V gene lost 0 bases and the J gene lost 0 bases, with 6 bases spanning the gap. Germline loops: CDR1 DFQATT, CDR2 SNEGSKA (reference sequence). In nucleotides, the CDR3 is TGCAGTGCTAGAGATCCGGGCTCTGGAAACACCATATATTTT. Translating gives CSARDPGSGNTIYF.

This clonotype was picked up many times. V usage is TRBV6-2 or TRBV6-3 and J usage is TRBJ1-2; weak D call: TRBD1 (6 bases). Germline CDR1 MNHEY, CDR2 SVGEGT. The V and J ends lost 6 bases and 7 bases respectively, with 15 bases between them. CDR3 length equals 13 residues. CDR3 coding DNA: TGTGCCAGCAGCCCAAGGGGGAGTTCTGGCTACACCTTC. It yields the protein CASSPRGSSGYTF.

This clonotype was detected ten times or more. At one end, the junction sequence differs from germline, possibly due to a read error. The chain joins TRBV6-1 to TRBJ2-7; no definite D call. Germline CDR1 MNHNS, CDR2 SASEGT. The CDR3 loop spans 14 amino acids. CDR3 in amino acids: CASREDGLGYEQYF. The CDR3 region has the DNA TGTGCCAGCAGGGAAGACGGCCTCGGCTACGAGCAGTACTTC.

The sample holds a few counts of this clonotype. V and J are TRBV10-3 and TRBJ1-1; weak D call: TRBD1 (6 bases). Germline V gives CDR1 ENHRY, CDR2 SYGVKD. Trimming pared 6 bases from V and 5 bases from J, leaving 19 bases between. The CDR3 has 15 residues. CDR3 nucleotide sequence: TGTGCCATCAGGGATCGAACAGGGTCTTGGACTGAAGCTTTCTTT. Protein product: CAIRDRTGSWTEAFF.

In its sample, this clonotype was seen many times. J is TRBJ1-1 and V is TRBV5-5; D might be TRBD1 (6 bases). Per the germline V gene, CDR1 is SGHKS and CDR2 is YYEKEE (reference sequence). This CDR3 spans 14 amino acids. The germline V and J ends were trimmed by 4 bases and 1 base, with 11 bases remaining between them. CDR3 loop: CASSGRDTNTEAFF. In nucleotides, the CDR3 is TGTGCCAGCAGCGGCCGGGACACGAACACTGAAGCTTTCTTT. The full variable domain, in which reference TRBV5-5 and TRBJ1-1 provide the parts outside the CDR3, is DAGVTQSPTHLIKTRGQQVTLRCSPISGHKSVSWYQQVLGQGPQFIFQYYEKEERGRGNFPDRFSARQFPNYSSELNVNALLLGDSALYLCASSGRDTNTEAFFGQGTRLTVV.

This clonotype was picked up many times. V gene TRBV5-1 combines with J gene TRBJ2-7; 10 nucleotides agree with TRBD1. CDR3 size: 16 residues. Germline CDR1 is SGHRS and CDR2 is YFSETQ. V was clipped by 3 bases and J by 4 bases; unmatched bases: 10. The CDR3 DNA sequence: TGCGCCAGCAGCTCCCAACCCGGACAGGGGGGGTACGAGCAGTACTTC. Translated: CASSSQPGQGGYEQYF.

The gene calls are TRBV5-1 and TRBJ2-5, with 7 nucleotides matching TRBD1. CDR3 length: 13 residues. Germline CDR1 SGHRS, CDR2 YFSETQ. V was clipped by 4 bases and J by 6 bases; unmatched bases: 6. The CDR3 here is CASSGDRGQTQYF. The CDR3 nucleotides read TGCGCCAGCAGCGGGGACAGAGGACAGACCCAGTACTTC. The whole variable domain, remainder taken from reference TRBV5-1 and TRBJ2-5, is KAGVTQTPRYLIKTRGQQVTLSCSPISGHRSVSWYQQTPGQGLQFLFEYFSETQRNKGNFPGRFSGRQFSNSRSEMNVSTLELGDSALYLCASSGDRGQTQYFGPGTRLLVL.

At least ten counts were recorded for this clonotype. This rearrangement joins TRBV12-3 or TRBV12-4 to TRBJ1-1, with 9 bases matching TRBD1. The CDR3 consists of 14 residues. Unmatched junction bases numbered 8, after V lost 6 bases and J lost 6 bases. This CDR3 is CASRYRDREAEAFF. DNA of the CDR3: TGTGCCAGCAGGTATAGGGACAGGGAGGCTGAAGCTTTCTTT.

Note on this clonotype: This may come from a read error, since a much larger clone is one base off. The V and J genes are TRBV12-3 or TRBV12-4 and TRBJ2-2, with 13 bases identical to TRBD2. This CDR3 has 15 amino acids. The DNA of the CDR3 is TGTGCCAGCAGTAGACTAGCGGGGGGCACCGTGGAGCTGTTTTTT. The encoded protein is CASSRLAGGTVELFF.

This clonotype was counted ten times or more. The rearrangement links TRBV12-3 or TRBV12-4 to TRBJ2-2; D gene uncertain. CDR3 length equals 14 residues. Trimming pared 3 bases from V and 1 base from J, leaving 6 bases between. This CDR3 is CASSLSKNTGELFF. CDR3 DNA: TGTGCCAGCAGTTTGAGTAAGAACACCGGGGAGCTGTTTTTT.